This T cell receptor (beta chain) was recorded in a study of Graves' ophthalmopathy and Graves' hyperthyroidism. This CDR3 is built from 17 residues. The germline V gene has CDR1 SGHTA and CDR2 FQGNSA. Losses at the gene ends were 5 bases for V and 5 bases for J; bases not matched to a gene: 14. This clonotype has a count of ten or more. The antigen is unknown. Amplified material comprised TCR beta CDR3 regions derived from RNA transcripts. RT-PCR was first run with HTBI primers, then multiplex PCR in a second round. TCRdb redid the calling of the multiplex PCR reads with MiXCR, one entry per CDR3 protein. Of over a million distinct CDR3 sequences in the sample, about two fifths were seen once. Study results and caveats: Ophthalmopathy progression predictions by the model showed nearly 75% specificity and approximately 69% sensitivity.

The J gene is TRBJ2-7, the V gene TRBV7-2; 11 bases align to TRBD2. The sequence came from an adult man with Graves' hyperthyroidism. Source material: peripheral blood or thyroid tissue (not recorded which). In DNA form, the CDR3 reads TGTGCCAGCAGCCCGGGGACTAGCGGACCTGTCCTGCACGAGCAGTACTTC. Translated: CASSPGTSGPVLHEQYF.